These 25 T cell receptor beta chains originate from one sample sequenced in a study of T-cell reconstitution after alpha-beta-depleted transplantation in children. Construction of the TCRbeta library involved unique molecular identifiers. TCRdb recomputed calls from the PCR reads with MiXCR, one row per CDR3 protein. The table has hundreds of thousands of distinct CDR3 sequences, 15% to 20% seen once; the top ten hold around 30%. Sample: PBMCs, mostly from graft donor cells, taken 360 days after TCRalphabeta/CD19-depleted stem cell transplant. The receptors shown here come from a boy less than two years old who had a stem cell transplant for Wiskott-Aldrich syndrome, so the T cells may come from the graft donor.

There are a few counts of this clonotype. The chain's CDR3 is CASRRSGAGETQYF. The DNA for the CDR3 is TGTGCCAGTCGCCGCTCAGGGGCCGGGGAGACCCAGTACTTC. The chain has TRBV14 and TRBJ2-5; a weak D match, TRBD1 (6 bases). Germline V gene sequence: CDR1 SGHDN, CDR2 FVKESK. There are 14 residues in the CDR3. V was trimmed by 9 bases and J by 5 bases, leaving 19 bases between them.

The chain combines TRBV24-1 with TRBJ2-2; 11 bases map to TRBD2. Germline V CDR1 and CDR2: KGHDR, SFDVKD. The CDR3 spans 14 residues. The V gene end was trimmed by 4 bases and the J gene end by 11 bases; junction bases not matched to a gene: 5. CDR3 residues: CATSETSGGVELFF. The CDR3 DNA follows: TGTGCCACCAGTGAAACTAGCGGGGGTGTAGAGCTGTTTTTT.

This clonotype was seen ten or more times. CDR3 nucleotides: TGCGCCAGCAAGGTTGCGACAGGGTTTGAGAACTATGGCTACACCTTC. As protein: CASKVATGFENYGYTF. The V and J genes are TRBV5-1 and TRBJ1-2, with 7 bases lining up with TRBD1. Germline CDR1 reads SGHRS; CDR2 reads YFSETQ. There are 16 residues in the CDR3. The trim removed 6 bases at V and 2 bases at J, leaving 13 bases unmatched.

The gene calls are TRBV5-6 and TRBJ2-2; D is undetermined. Germline CDR1 and CDR2: SGHDT and YYEEEE. The V and J ends lost 1 base and 5 bases respectively, with 9 bases between them. The CDR3 has 14 residues. DNA of the CDR3: TGTGCCAGCAGCTTGCAACGTCCTACCGGGGAGCTGTTTTTT. This encodes CASSLQRPTGELFF.

This clonotype was seen a handful of times. The chain joins TRBV12-3 or TRBV12-4 to TRBJ1-1, with D unclear. The CDR3 loop spans 10 amino acids. The germline V and J ends were trimmed by 6 bases and 5 bases, with 4 bases remaining between them. The CDR3 region has the DNA TGTGCCAGCAGGGAAACTGAAGCTTTCTTT. Residues: CASRETEAFF.

This clonotype was counted a few times. CDR3 nucleotides: TGTGCCAGCAGCTTAGGCGTTGGATTGGAGCAGTACTTC. This translates into CASSLGVGLEQYF. The genes are TRBV7-2 and TRBJ2-7; D remains ambiguous. With 1 base removed from V and 7 bases from J, the gap between germline ends came to 11 bases. The CDR3 runs 13 residues. CDR1 is SGHTA, CDR2 FQGNSA, per germline.

The chain joins TRBV7-2 to TRBJ2-3; D possibly corresponds to TRBD2 (7 bases). Germline V gives CDR1 SGHTA, CDR2 FQGNSA. Trimming took 2 bases from V and 1 from J, leaving 19 bases between them. The CDR3 runs 18 residues. The CDR3 sequence: CASSLSFVGRGRTDTQYF. Here the CDR3 DNA reads TGTGCCAGCAGCTTAAGCTTCGTCGGGCGGGGGCGCACAGATACGCAGTATTTT.

The chain couples TRBV28 to TRBJ2-7; 7 bases are a match to TRBD1. CDR1 and CDR2 from the germline V gene are MDHEN and SYDVKM. Trimming at V came to 3 bases and at J to 5 bases, leaving 16 bases not matched to a gene. The CDR3 has 17 residues. Written as DNA, the CDR3 is TGTGCCAGCAGTTTTTTTCGTGTATTACAGGGGATAAACGAGCAGTACTTC. It codes for CASSFFRVLQGINEQYF.

This clonotype was detected only a few times. The chain links TRBV27 to TRBJ1-2, with 8 bases identical to TRBD1. CDR1 MNHEY and CDR2 SMNVEV come from the germline V gene (reference sequence). The CDR3 is made up of 14 amino acids. Unmatched junction bases numbered 9, after V lost 5 bases and J lost 7 bases. The CDR3 sequence is CASSTKTGVSGYTF. The DNA for the CDR3 is TGTGCCAGCAGTACGAAGACAGGGGTTAGTGGCTACACCTTC.

This chain connects TRBV3-1 to TRBJ1-1, with 11 bases that match TRBD1. The CDR3 runs to 16 residues. V lost 4 bases and J lost 0; bases outside the gene matches: 4. Germline V gene lookup returns CDR1 LGHDT and CDR2 YNNKEL (reference sequence). The CDR3 sequence is CASSLRDRGMNTEAFF. CDR3 DNA: TGTGCCAGCAGCCTCCGGGACAGGGGGATGAACACTGAAGCTTTCTTT.

V is TRBV18 and J is TRBJ2-7, with 11 bases fitting TRBD2. After removal of 8 bases from V and 10 bases from J, the junction contained 13 bases not matched to a gene. Germline CDR1 is KGHSH and CDR2 is LQKENI. The CDR3 is 14 residues long. CDR3 sequence reads: CASNGLAGPYAQYF. CDR3 DNA: TGTGCCAGCAATGGACTAGCGGGTCCCTACGCTCAGTACTTC. The full variable domain, completed using reference TRBV18 and TRBJ2-7, is NAGVMQNPRHLVRRRGQEARLRCSPMKGHSHVYWYRQLPEEGLKFMVYLQKENIIDESGMPKERFSAEFPKEGPSILRIQQVVRGDSAAYFCASNGLAGPYAQYFGPGTRLTVT.

This clonotype turned up a few times. The V call is TRBV5-1, the J call TRBJ2-7; D possibly uses TRBD1 or TRBD2 (5 bases each). The V end was cut by 2 bases, the J end by 7 bases, with 10 bases between. Germline CDR1 and CDR2: SGHRS and YFSETQ. There are 12 residues in the CDR3. The CDR3 region has the DNA TGCGCCAGCAGCTTTGAGGGGATGGAGCAGTACTTC. It specifies CASSFEGMEQYF.

The rearrangement uses TRBV15 and TRBJ2-4; 8 positions match TRBD1. CDR1 is LNHNV, CDR2 YYDKDF, per germline (reference sequence). This CDR3 comprises 15 residues. V was clipped by 1 base and J by 8 bases; unmatched bases: 7. The CDR3, as DNA: TGTGCCACCAGCAGAGCGGGGACAGGCTTTTACATTCAGTACTTC. It is translated as CATSRAGTGFYIQYF. The complete variable domain, with remaining parts taken from reference TRBV15 and TRBJ2-4, reads DAMVIQNPRYQVTQFGKPVTLSCSQTLNHNVMYWYQQKSSQAPKLLFHYYDKDFNNEADTPDNFQSRRPNTSFCFLDIRSPGLGDTAMYLCATSRAGTGFYIQYFGAGTRLSVL.

Here the CDR3 DNA reads TGTGCCAGCAGGTCGGGGGGGCCTGGGGCCAACGTCCTGACTTTC. This codes for CASRSGGPGANVLTF. The rearrangement uses TRBV5-4 and TRBJ2-6, with TRBD2 matching 8 bases. CDR3 length: 15 amino acids. Germline V gives CDR1 SGHNT, CDR2 YYREEE (reference sequence). With 5 bases clipped from V and 2 bases from J, the junction kept 3 bases outside the gene matches.

This chain connects TRBV4-3 to TRBJ2-5; D is unclear. V was cut by 0 bases and J by 2 bases, with 10 bases left in between. The CDR3 sequence is 15 residues long. Germline lookup yields CDR1 LGHNA and CDR2 YSLEER. The CDR3 DNA sequence: TGCGCCAGCAGCCAAGATAGGTCCGCGCAAGAGACCCAGTACTTC. It yields the protein CASSQDRSAQETQYF.

The V and J genes are TRBV20-1 and TRBJ2-5; a weak D match, TRBD2 (5 bases). V lost 0 bases to trimming and J lost 4 bases, with 15 bases between them. CDR3 length: 15 residues. Germline V CDR1 and CDR2: DFQATT, SNEGSKA (reference sequence). CDR3 residues: CSARDSATAGETQYF. CDR3 bases: TGCAGTGCTAGAGATTCAGCGACGGCGGGAGAGACCCAGTACTTC.

This chain joins TRBV4-1 and TRBJ1-2; 10 bases match TRBD1. The V gene end was trimmed by 1 base and the J gene end by 6 bases; junction bases not matched to a gene: 8. From germline, CDR1 is MGHRA and CDR2 YSYEKL. The CDR3 is 16 residues long. The chain's CDR3 is CASSQALGDRGHGYTF. CDR3 DNA: TGCGCCAGCAGCCAAGCTTTGGGGGACAGGGGTCATGGCTACACCTTC.

This clonotype was seen a handful of times. CDR3 amino acids: CASSLGRVNTGELFF. The DNA of the CDR3 is TGTGCCAGCAGCTTGGGCCGGGTGAACACCGGGGAGCTGTTTTTT. The chain employs TRBV5-5 and TRBJ2-2; D is unclear. The germline V and J ends were trimmed by 0 bases and 1 base, with 7 bases remaining between them. This CDR3 is built from 15 residues. The germline V gene has CDR1 SGHKS and CDR2 YYEKEE (reference sequence).

This sequence joins TRBV7-2 and TRBJ2-3; tentative D call: TRBD2 (5 bases). Trimming stripped 1 base from V and 3 bases from J, with 11 bases between. Germline loops: CDR1 SGHTA, CDR2 FQGNSA. The CDR3 has 15 residues. The CDR3 reads CASSLERVGTDTQYF. In DNA form, the CDR3 reads TGTGCCAGCAGCTTAGAGAGGGTGGGTACAGATACGCAGTATTTT.

The chain links TRBV7-2 to TRBJ2-1, with 7 bases that match TRBD2. V was pared by 5 bases and J by 0 bases, with 7 bases of the junction left unmatched. The CDR3 has 16 amino acids. CDR1 is SGHTA and CDR2 is FQGNSA in the germline V gene. The CDR3 bases are TGTGCCAGCAGCGGACACCGGGACTACTCCTACAATGAGCAGTTCTTC. Translated, it gives CASSGHRDYSYNEQFF.

This clonotype was detected a few times. The chain combines TRBV12-3 or TRBV12-4 with TRBJ1-5; D unresolved. With 7 bases removed from V and 4 bases from J, the gap between germline ends came to 11 bases. The CDR3 is made up of 13 amino acids. As DNA, the CDR3 is TGTGCCAGCACCGACGGGTTGAATCAGCCCCAGCATTTT. It specifies CASTDGLNQPQHF.

The V and J genes are TRBV3-1 and TRBJ2-5, with 10 bases matching TRBD1. With 4 bases clipped from V and 5 bases from J, the junction kept 10 bases outside the gene matches. Germline CDR1 reads LGHDT; CDR2 reads YNNKEL (reference sequence). The length of the CDR3 is 16 residues. CDR3 in amino acids: CASSPKDRGRLETQYF. The CDR3 bases are TGTGCCAGCAGCCCGAAAGACAGGGGGCGCTTGGAGACCCAGTACTTC.

The chain has TRBV5-1 and TRBJ2-7; 7 nucleotides align to TRBD1. The CDR3 extends over 14 amino acids. In germline, CDR1 is SGHRS, CDR2 YFSETQ. V lost 7 bases, J lost 0 bases, and 7 bases stayed unmatched. This chain's CDR3 is CASGWTGGSYEQYF. The CDR3 DNA follows: TGCGCCAGCGGATGGACAGGCGGCTCCTACGAGCAGTACTTC.

This clonotype was observed a few times. V is TRBV12-3 or TRBV12-4 and J is TRBJ2-1, with D possibly being TRBD2 (6 bases). The V end was cut by 6 bases, the J end by 0 bases, with 15 bases between. The CDR3 length is 16 residues. CDR3 amino acids: CASSHTSSSSYNEQFF. CDR3 sequence (DNA): TGTGCCAGCAGCCACACTAGCTCCAGCTCCTACAATGAGCAGTTCTTC.

This rearrangement joins TRBV11-3 to TRBJ2-2; D is tentatively TRBD1 or TRBD2 (5 bases each). The CDR3 loop spans 14 amino acids. V was pared by 5 bases and J by 6 bases, with 13 bases between. Germline values: CDR1 SGHNT, CDR2 YENEEA. CDR3 DNA: TGTGCCAGCAGCCGGGACCTACTCCCCGGGGAGCTGTTTTTT. Translation: CASSRDLLPGELFF.